Listed here are 25 T cell receptor beta chains from one sample, sequenced in a study of T cell repertoires in cytomegalovirus infection. TCRdb re-called the reads with MiXCR, one entry per CDR3 protein. The sample carries almost 500,000 distinct CDR3 sequences, approximately 11% recorded once. The sequenced sample was PBMCs. These receptors were collected from a human donor in good health (CMV status not recorded). Some clones in this sample may be carry-over from other donors' samples.

In this sample, this clonotype turned up many times. The chain is built from TRBV10-3 and TRBJ1-6; TRBD1 matches at 8 bases. The CDR3 extends over 16 amino acids. V lost 3 bases to trimming and J lost 10 bases; unmatched junction nucleotides: 11. Germline lookup yields CDR1 ENHRY and CDR2 SYGVKD. CDR3 sequence reads: CAISEPGGTGRSPLHF. The CDR3 DNA follows: TGTGCCATCAGTGAACCGGGGGGGACAGGTAGATCACCCCTCCACTTT.

This clonotype was counted ten times or more. The chain is built from TRBV10-3 and TRBJ2-5; 10 positions match TRBD2. Germline V gives CDR1 ENHRY, CDR2 SYGVKD. There are 15 residues in the CDR3. Trimming cost V 6 bases and J 4 bases; bases outside gene matches: 8. CDR3 region: CAISFLAGDGETQYF. CDR3 bases: TGTGCCATCAGCTTTCTAGCGGGGGACGGAGAGACCCAGTACTTC.

The table lists this clonotype with many counts. The rearrangement uses TRBV20-1 and TRBJ1-4; D may be TRBD1 (5 bases). Germline V gives CDR1 DFQATT, CDR2 SNEGSKA (reference sequence). Between the trimmed V and J ends, which lost 5 bases and 2 bases, there was a span of 12 bases. This CDR3 has 14 residues. CDR3 protein: CSAPIGTTNEKLFF. In DNA, the CDR3 is TGCAGTGCTCCCATCGGGACGACTAATGAAAAACTGTTTTTT.

This clonotype occurred a few times. V gene TRBV10-3 combines with J gene TRBJ2-7; D might be TRBD1 (5 bases). Looked up from germline, CDR1 is ENHRY and CDR2 is SYGVKD. Trimming left V 10 bases short and J 4 bases short, with 17 bases between. The CDR3 spans 13 residues. This chain's CDR3 is CATQSSQVYEQYF. The CDR3 DNA follows: TGTGCCACCCAATCCTCACAGGTTTACGAGCAGTACTTC.

In this sample, this clonotype turned up many times. The chain carries TRBV20-1 and TRBJ1-1, with D perhaps TRBD1 (5 bases). This CDR3 contains 14 residues. CDR1 is DFQATT, CDR2 SNEGSKA, per germline (reference sequence). V lost 5 bases, J lost 6 bases, and 19 bases lay in between. CDR3 protein: CSASVTGGKAEAFF. CDR3 coding DNA: TGCAGTGCTTCAGTGACTGGGGGAAAGGCTGAAGCTTTCTTT.

This clonotype was recorded at least ten times. The chain is built from TRBV5-1 and TRBJ2-7; 7 nucleotides match TRBD1. Trimming removed 4 bases from V and 4 bases from J; junction bases left unmatched: 8. CDR1 is SGHRS, CDR2 YFSETQ, per germline. The CDR3 consists of 14 residues. Here the CDR3 reads CASSVLEQGYEQYF. The CDR3 bases are TGCGCCAGCAGCGTACTCGAACAGGGGTACGAGCAGTACTTC.

The table lists this clonotype with a count of one. This chain uses TRBV6-5 with TRBJ2-7, with 10 bases that match TRBD1. This CDR3 region has 17 residues. The ends lost 5 bases at V and 6 bases at J; junction bases unmatched: 16. CDR1 MNHEY and CDR2 SVGAGI come from the germline V gene. This CDR3 is CASSRDRGASVVFEQYF. For the CDR3, the DNA is TGTGCCAGCAGTCGGGACAGGGGTGCTTCGGTCGTTTTCGAGCAGTACTTC.

In its sample, this clonotype was seen a few times. The V call is TRBV29-1, the J call TRBJ1-2; 12 positions agree with TRBD1. Germline V gene sequence: CDR1 SQVTM, CDR2 ANQGSEA. The CDR3 is 14 residues long. V lost 5 bases and J lost 8; bases outside the gene matches: 9. The CDR3 loop reads CSVRPGQGASGYTF. CDR3 DNA sequence: TGCAGCGTTCGTCCGGGACAGGGGGCTTCGGGCTACACCTTC.

This clonotype was observed a handful of times. CDR3 sequence: CASSPTPGTGHYGYTF. DNA for the CDR3: TGTGCCAGCTCACCTACCCCCGGGACGGGGCACTATGGCTACACCTTC. The rearrangement uses TRBV18 and TRBJ1-2; D perhaps matches TRBD1 (5 bases). The CDR3 totals 16 residues. V gave up 3 bases and J gave up 3 bases, with 17 bases separating them. CDR1 is KGHSH, CDR2 LQKENI, per germline.

This clonotype showed up many times. The V call is TRBV28, the J call TRBJ2-7; 10 bases map to TRBD1. The CDR3 runs to 14 residues. In germline, CDR1 is MDHEN, CDR2 SYDVKM. The V and J ends lost 5 bases and 6 bases, in that order; junction bases with no gene match: 7. The CDR3 loop is CASSEPRTGGEQYF. CDR3 nucleotides: TGTGCCAGCAGTGAACCCCGGACAGGGGGCGAGCAGTACTTC. The whole variable domain, remainder taken from reference TRBV28 and TRBJ2-7, is DVKVTQSSRYLVKRTGEKVFLECVQDMDHENMFWYRQDPGLGLRLIYFSYDVKMKEKGDIPEGYSVSREKKERFSLILESASTNQTSMYLCASSEPRTGGEQYFGPGTRLTVT.

This clonotype was detected ten times or more. This chain joins TRBV3-1 and TRBJ2-7; D not resolved. Germline CDR1 is LGHDT and CDR2 is YNNKEL (reference sequence). The CDR3 consists of 11 residues. Trimming removed 3 bases at V and 6 bases at J, with 6 bases between. The CDR3 DNA sequence: TGTGCCAGCAGCCACGAGTCCGAGCAGTACTTC. Translation gives CASSHESEQYF.

A few counts support this clonotype. The V gene is TRBV27, the J gene TRBJ2-2; D is perhaps TRBD2 (6 bases). This CDR3 contains 14 residues. The germline V and J ends were trimmed by 7 bases and 6 bases, with 15 bases remaining between them. Germline V gene sequence: CDR1 MNHEY, CDR2 SMNVEV (reference sequence). The CDR3 region has the DNA TGTGCCAGCACCGTGCGGGGCAAGGCCGGGGAGCTGTTTTTT. Protein sequence: CASTVRGKAGELFF.

This chain connects TRBV24-1 to TRBJ2-1; TRBD1 or TRBD2 may be the D gene (5 bases each). The CDR3 runs 14 residues. Trimming shortened V by 7 bases and J by 5 bases, and 14 bases separated the two germline ends. The germline V gene encodes CDR1 KGHDR and CDR2 SFDVKD. The CDR3: CATSPGQVNNEQFF. CDR3 nucleotide sequence: TGTGCCACCAGCCCGGGGCAGGTGAACAATGAGCAGTTCTTC.

This clonotype was observed a few times. Written as DNA, the CDR3 is TGCAGTGGCTCGCAGGGAGATGAAAAACTGTTTTTT. This translates into CSGSQGDEKLFF. The chain carries TRBV20-1 and TRBJ1-4; D might be TRBD1 (5 bases). The CDR3 runs 12 residues. Trimming stripped 7 bases from V and 6 bases from J, with 12 bases between. Germline V gene lookup returns CDR1 DFQATT and CDR2 SNEGSKA (reference sequence).

This clonotype was seen repeatedly, ten times or more. The V gene is TRBV20-1, the J gene TRBJ2-1; TRBD2 might be the D (6 bases). Trimming cost V 3 bases and J 7 bases, with 13 bases left between them. The CDR3 loop spans 13 amino acids. Germline assignment: CDR1 DFQATT and CDR2 SNEGSKA (reference sequence). This chain's CDR3 is CSASRGNRNEQFF. In DNA form, the CDR3 reads TGCAGTGCTAGCCGCGGGAACCGAAATGAGCAGTTCTTC.

This clonotype was counted at least ten times. V gene TRBV9 combines with J gene TRBJ2-7, with D perhaps TRBD2 (5 bases). This CDR3 is 14 amino acids long. Looked up from germline, CDR1 is SGDLS and CDR2 is YYNGEE. Trimming took off 3 bases at V and 5 bases at J, with 15 bases between the two ends. CDR3 coding DNA: TGTGCCAGCAGCGCCGGGGAGCCCGGGGACGAGCAGTACTTC. Translation gives CASSAGEPGDEQYF.

This clonotype was seen ten or more times. The V and J genes are TRBV9 and TRBJ1-2; tentative D call: TRBD1 (5 bases). The CDR3 length is 15 residues. Trimming stripped 4 bases from V and 6 bases from J, with 19 bases between. Germline lookup yields CDR1 SGDLS and CDR2 YYNGEE. The CDR3 sequence: CASSTQKGTSNGYTF. The DNA for the CDR3 is TGTGCCAGCAGCACCCAAAAGGGGACGTCAAATGGCTACACCTTC.

The chain recombines TRBV3-1 with TRBJ1-1; D gene unclear. Trimming removed 3 bases at V and 1 base at J, with 9 bases between. CDR1 and CDR2 (germline): LGHDT, YNNKEL (reference sequence). The CDR3 runs 14 residues. CDR3 coding DNA: TGTGCCAGCAGCCATTGGCAGCCGAACACTGAAGCTTTCTTT. Protein product: CASSHWQPNTEAFF.

This clonotype was picked up many times. This rearrangement joins TRBV12-3 or TRBV12-4 to TRBJ2-2; D call uncertain. The CDR3 length is 14 residues. V was cut by 8 bases and J by 2 bases, with 12 bases left in between. CDR3 DNA sequence: TGTGCCAGCCTTTGGGCACTTAACACCGGGGAGCTGTTTTTT. It encodes CASLWALNTGELFF.

This clonotype was recorded at least ten times. The chain carries TRBV28 and TRBJ1-1, with 9 bases identical to TRBD1. Losses at the gene ends were 3 bases for V and 5 bases for J; bases not matched to a gene: 10. CDR1 is MDHEN and CDR2 is SYDVKM in the germline V gene. The CDR3 is 16 residues long. As DNA, the CDR3 is TGTGCCAGCAGTTTGCAACAGGGGGCTCCGAGGACTGAAGCTTTCTTT. This sequence encodes CASSLQQGAPRTEAFF.

This clonotype showed up just a few times. The rearrangement links TRBV7-9 to TRBJ1-2; 9 nucleotides align to TRBD1. CDR3 length: 14 residues. Losses at the gene ends were 4 bases for V and 2 bases for J; bases not matched to a gene: 2. CDR1 is SEHNR and CDR2 is FQNEAQ in the germline V gene (reference sequence). The DNA for the CDR3 is TGTGCCAGCAGCTCGACAGGGGGGAACTATGGCTACACCTTC. Encoded protein: CASSSTGGNYGYTF. Supplemented by reference TRBV7-9 and TRBJ1-2, the full variable domain reads DTGVSQNPRHKITKRGQNVTFRCDPISEHNRLYWYRQTLGQGPEFLTYFQNEAQLEKSRLLSDRFSAERPKGSFSTLEIQRTEQGDSAMYLCASSSTGGNYGYTFGSGTRLTVV.

This clonotype was recorded many times. This chain uses TRBV5-4 with TRBJ2-5; weak D call: TRBD1 (6 bases). Trimming removed 7 bases from V and 3 bases from J, with 16 bases in between. Germline V gene lookup returns CDR1 SGHNT and CDR2 YYREEE (reference sequence). The CDR3 spans 14 residues. The chain's CDR3 is CASSSNRVEETQYF. The CDR3 DNA reads as TGTGCCAGCTCCTCGAACAGGGTGGAAGAGACCCAGTACTTC.

This clonotype came up many times. The chain combines TRBV9 with TRBJ1-5; D might be TRBD1 (5 bases). Trimming took off 1 base at V and 2 bases at J, with 10 bases between the two ends. There are 15 residues in the CDR3. The germline V gene has CDR1 SGDLS and CDR2 YYNGEE. The CDR3 loop is CASSVSGTRNQPQHF. In nucleotides, the CDR3 is TGTGCCAGCAGCGTAAGCGGGACGCGCAATCAGCCCCAGCATTTT. The full variable domain, completed using reference TRBV9 and TRBJ1-5, is DSGVTQTPKHLITATGQRVTLRCSPRSGDLSVYWYQQSLDQGLQFLIQYYNGEERAKGNILERFSAQQFPDLHSELNLSSLELGDSALYFCASSVSGTRNQPQHFGDGTRLSIL.

This clonotype was found many times. This chain uses TRBV12-3 or TRBV12-4 with TRBJ2-1, with D hard to call. The CDR3 has 14 amino acids. Trimming took 5 bases from V and 2 from J, leaving 10 bases between them. The CDR3 sequence: CASSPPEAYNEQFF. CDR3 coding DNA: TGTGCCAGCAGTCCGCCAGAAGCCTACAATGAGCAGTTCTTC.

The table lists this clonotype with many counts. The rearrangement uses TRBV11-2 and TRBJ2-1; D may correspond to TRBD1 or TRBD2 (5 bases each). Trimming took 5 bases from V and 7 from J, leaving 15 bases between them. This CDR3 comprises 14 residues. Germline V CDR1 and CDR2: SGHAT, FQNNGV. This CDR3 is CASSQGPLANEQFF. CDR3 nucleotides: TGTGCCAGCAGCCAGGGACCTTTAGCAAATGAGCAGTTCTTC.